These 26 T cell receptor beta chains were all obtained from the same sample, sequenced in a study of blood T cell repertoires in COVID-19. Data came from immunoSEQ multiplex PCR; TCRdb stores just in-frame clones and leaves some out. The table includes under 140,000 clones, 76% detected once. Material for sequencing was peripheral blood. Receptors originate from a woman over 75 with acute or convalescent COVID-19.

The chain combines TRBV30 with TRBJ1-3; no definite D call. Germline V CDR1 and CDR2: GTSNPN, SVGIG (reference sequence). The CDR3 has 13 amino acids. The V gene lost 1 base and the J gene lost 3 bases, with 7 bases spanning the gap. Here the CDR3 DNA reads TGTGCCTGGAGTGCTACCGGTGGAAACACCATATATTTT. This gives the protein CAWSATGGNTIYF.

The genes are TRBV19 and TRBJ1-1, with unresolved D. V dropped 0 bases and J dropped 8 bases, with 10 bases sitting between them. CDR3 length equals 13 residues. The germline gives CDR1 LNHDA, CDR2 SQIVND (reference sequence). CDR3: CASSIDRYREAFF. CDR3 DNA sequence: TGTGCCAGTAGTATAGATCGGTACAGAGAAGCTTTCTTT.

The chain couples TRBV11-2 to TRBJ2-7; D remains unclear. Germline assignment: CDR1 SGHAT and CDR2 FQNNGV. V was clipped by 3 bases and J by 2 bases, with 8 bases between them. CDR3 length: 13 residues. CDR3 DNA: TGTGCCAGCAGCTTCGCCCAGGCCTACGAGCAGTACTTC. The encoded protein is CASSFAQAYEQYF.

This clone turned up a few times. The CDR3 DNA reads as TGTGCCAGCTCACGGGACAGGGGTTATTCACCCCTCCACTTT. Translated: CASSRDRGYSPLHF. The chain employs TRBV18 and TRBJ1-6; 10 bases agree with TRBD1. CDR1 is KGHSH and CDR2 is LQKENI in the germline V gene. J gave up 8 bases and V 4 bases, and 2 bases lay outside the gene matches. The CDR3 has 14 residues.

CDR3 nucleotide sequence: TGCGCCAGCACCTTATGGCTAGCGGGAATGGACCCGAGCTCCTACAATGAGCAGTTCTTC. Translated, it gives CASTLWLAGMDPSSYNEQFF. This sequence joins TRBV23-1 and TRBJ2-1, with 9 bases that match TRBD2. TRBV23-1 is known as an ORF, though its function is uncertain. After removal of 7 bases from V and 0 bases from J, the junction contained 19 bases not matched to a gene. This CDR3 is built from 20 residues.

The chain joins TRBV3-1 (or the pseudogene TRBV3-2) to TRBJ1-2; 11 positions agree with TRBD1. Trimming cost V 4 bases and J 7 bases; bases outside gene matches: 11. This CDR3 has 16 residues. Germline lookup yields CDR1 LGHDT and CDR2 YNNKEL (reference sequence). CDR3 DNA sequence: TGTGCCAGCAGCCTCGGATGGGGGACAGGGGGTAGTGGCTACACCTTC. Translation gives CASSLGWGTGGSGYTF.

In DNA form, the CDR3 reads TGTGCCAGCAGCTTACCTAGCGGGGGCCCAGATACGCAGTATTTT. Translated: CASSLPSGGPDTQYF. The chain has TRBV11-1 and TRBJ2-3, with TRBD2 identical over 10 bases. Germline V gene data show CDR1 as SGHAT and CDR2 as FQDESV (reference sequence). V trimming: 2 bases; J trimming: 4 bases; junction bases outside the gene matches: 3. This CDR3 comprises 15 residues. Together with reference TRBV11-1 and TRBJ2-3, the CDR3 gives the full variable domain: EAEVAQSPRYKITEKSQAVAFWCDPISGHATLYWYRQILGQGPELLVQFQDESVVDDSQLPKDRFSAERLKGVDSTLKIQPAELGDSAMYLCASSLPSGGPDTQYFGPGTRLTVL.

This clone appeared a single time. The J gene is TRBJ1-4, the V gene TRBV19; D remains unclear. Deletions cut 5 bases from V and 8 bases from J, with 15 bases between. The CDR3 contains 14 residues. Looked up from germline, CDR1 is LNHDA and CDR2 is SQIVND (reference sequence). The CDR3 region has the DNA TGTGCCAGTAGTGTGGCGTCGGGAAGCGAAAAACTGTTTTTT. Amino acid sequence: CASSVASGSEKLFF.

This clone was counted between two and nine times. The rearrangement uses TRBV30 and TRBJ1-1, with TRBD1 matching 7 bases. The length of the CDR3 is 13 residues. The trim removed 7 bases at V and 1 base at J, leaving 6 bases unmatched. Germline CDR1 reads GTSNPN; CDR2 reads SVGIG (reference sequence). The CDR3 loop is CAFEGQPNTEAFF. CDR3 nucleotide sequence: TGTGCCTTCGAGGGACAGCCGAACACTGAAGCTTTCTTT.

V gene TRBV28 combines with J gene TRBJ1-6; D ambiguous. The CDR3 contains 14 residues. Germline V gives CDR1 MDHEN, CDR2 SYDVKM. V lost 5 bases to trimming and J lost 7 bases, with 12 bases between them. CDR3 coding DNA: TGTGCCAGCAGTCATGGTGGGGAGAATTCACCCCTCCACTTT. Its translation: CASSHGGENSPLHF. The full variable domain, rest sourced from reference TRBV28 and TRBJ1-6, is DVKVTQSSRYLVKRTGEKVFLECVQDMDHENMFWYRQDPGLGLRLIYFSYDVKMKEKGDIPEGYSVSREKKERFSLILESASTNQTSMYLCASSHGGENSPLHFGNGTRLTVT.

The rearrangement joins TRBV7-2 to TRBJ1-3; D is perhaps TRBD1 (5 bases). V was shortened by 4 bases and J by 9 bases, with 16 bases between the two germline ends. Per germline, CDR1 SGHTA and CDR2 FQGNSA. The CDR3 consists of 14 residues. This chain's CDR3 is CASSSLRQYGTIYF. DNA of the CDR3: TGTGCCAGCAGCTCTTTAAGACAGTATGGCACCATATATTTT.

The CDR3 is CASSLAGSETQYF. CDR3 bases: TGTGCCAGCAGCTTGGCAGGGTCAGAGACCCAGTACTTC. This chain joins TRBV7-9 and TRBJ2-5; a weak D match, TRBD1 (5 bases). The CDR3 spans 13 residues. The germline V gene encodes CDR1 SEHNR and CDR2 FQNEAQ (reference sequence). V lost 3 bases to trimming and J lost 4 bases, with 9 bases between them.

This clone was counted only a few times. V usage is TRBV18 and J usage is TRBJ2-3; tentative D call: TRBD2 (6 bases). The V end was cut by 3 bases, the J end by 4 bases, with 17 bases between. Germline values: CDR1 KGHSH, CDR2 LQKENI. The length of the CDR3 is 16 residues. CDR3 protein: CASSPFSGRAADTQYF. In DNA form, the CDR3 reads TGTGCCAGCTCACCTTTTTCCGGGAGAGCTGCAGATACGCAGTATTTT.

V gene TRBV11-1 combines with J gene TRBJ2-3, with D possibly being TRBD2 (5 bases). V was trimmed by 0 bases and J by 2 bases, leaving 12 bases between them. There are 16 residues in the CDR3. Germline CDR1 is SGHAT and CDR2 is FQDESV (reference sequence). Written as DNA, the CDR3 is TGTGCCAGCAGCTTAGCCCGAGGGCCCTCCACAGATACGCAGTATTTT. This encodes CASSLARGPSTDTQYF.

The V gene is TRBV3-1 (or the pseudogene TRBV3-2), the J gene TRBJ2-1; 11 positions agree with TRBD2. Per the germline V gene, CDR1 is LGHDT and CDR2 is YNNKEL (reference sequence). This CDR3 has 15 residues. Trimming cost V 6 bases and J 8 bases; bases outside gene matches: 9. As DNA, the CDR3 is TGTGCCAGCAGTGATAGCGGGAGGGCATCATATGAGCAGTTCTTC. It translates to CASSDSGRASYEQFF.

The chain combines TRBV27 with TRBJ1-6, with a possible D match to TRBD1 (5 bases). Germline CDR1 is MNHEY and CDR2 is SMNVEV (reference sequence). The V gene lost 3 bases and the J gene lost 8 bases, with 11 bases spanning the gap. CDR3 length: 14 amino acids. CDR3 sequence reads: CASSFQGSDSPLHF. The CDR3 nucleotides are TGTGCCAGCAGTTTTCAGGGTTCGGATTCACCCCTCCACTTT.

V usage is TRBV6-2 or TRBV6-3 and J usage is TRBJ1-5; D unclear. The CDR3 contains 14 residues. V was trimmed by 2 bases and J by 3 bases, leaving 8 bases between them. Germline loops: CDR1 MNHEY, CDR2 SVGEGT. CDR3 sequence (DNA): TGTGCCAGCAGTTACACGGGGAACAATCAGCCCCAGCATTTT. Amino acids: CASSYTGNNQPQHF.

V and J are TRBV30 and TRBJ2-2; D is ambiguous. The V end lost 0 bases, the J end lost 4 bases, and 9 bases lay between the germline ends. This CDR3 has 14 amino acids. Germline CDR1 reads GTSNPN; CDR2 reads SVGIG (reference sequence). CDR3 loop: CAWSVLRVTGELFF. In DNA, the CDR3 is TGTGCCTGGAGTGTCCTTCGGGTCACCGGGGAGCTGTTTTTT.

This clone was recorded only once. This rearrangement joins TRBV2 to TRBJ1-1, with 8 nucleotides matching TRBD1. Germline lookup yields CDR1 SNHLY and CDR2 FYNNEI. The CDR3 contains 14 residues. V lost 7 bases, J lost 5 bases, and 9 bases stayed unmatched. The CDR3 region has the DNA TGTGCCAGCATCATAAGGACAGGGCTTACTGAAGCTTTCTTT. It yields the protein CASIIRTGLTEAFF. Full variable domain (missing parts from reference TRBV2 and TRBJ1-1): EPEVTQTPSHQVTQMGQEVILRCVPISNHLYFYWYRQILGQKVEFLVSFYNNEISEKSEIFDDQFSVERPDGSNFTLKIRSTKLEDSAMYFCASIIRTGLTEAFFGQGTRLTVV.

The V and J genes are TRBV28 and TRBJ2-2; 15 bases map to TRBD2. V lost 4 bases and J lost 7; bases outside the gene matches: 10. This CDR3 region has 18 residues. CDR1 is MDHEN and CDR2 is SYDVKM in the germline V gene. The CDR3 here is CASSSGLAGGLGIGELFF. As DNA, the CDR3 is TGTGCCAGCAGTTCCGGACTAGCGGGAGGGTTAGGAATCGGGGAGCTGTTTTTT.

As DNA, the CDR3 is TGTGCCAGCAGCCAGGAAACAGGGGGATGGGAGACCCAGTACTTC. This encodes CASSQETGGWETQYF. V is TRBV4-2 and J is TRBJ2-5; 8 bases align to TRBD1. The CDR3 totals 15 residues. Germline-derived CDR1 and CDR2 are LGHNA and YNFKEQ. J gave up 5 bases and V 3 bases, and 8 bases lay outside the gene matches.

CDR3 coding DNA: TGTGCCAGCAGTTCCTCGGACAGGGGGTTGAACACTGAAGCTTTCTTT. Translating gives CASSSSDRGLNTEAFF. This rearrangement joins TRBV11-2 to TRBJ1-1; 10 nucleotides agree with TRBD1. J lost 0 bases, V lost 6 bases, and 7 bases had no gene match. Germline V gene sequence: CDR1 SGHAT, CDR2 FQNNGV. CDR3 length: 16 residues.

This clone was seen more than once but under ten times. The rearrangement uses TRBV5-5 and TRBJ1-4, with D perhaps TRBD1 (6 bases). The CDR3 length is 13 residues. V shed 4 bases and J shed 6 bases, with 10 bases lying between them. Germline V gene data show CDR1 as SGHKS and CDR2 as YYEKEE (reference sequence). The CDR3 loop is CASSLQGYEKLFF. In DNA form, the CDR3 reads TGTGCCAGCAGCCTACAGGGCTATGAAAAACTGTTTTTT.

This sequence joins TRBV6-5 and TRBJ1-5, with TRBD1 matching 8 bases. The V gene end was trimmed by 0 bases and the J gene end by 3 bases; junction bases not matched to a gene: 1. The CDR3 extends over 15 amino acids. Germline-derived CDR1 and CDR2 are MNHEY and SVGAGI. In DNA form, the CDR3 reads TGTGCCAGCAGTTACTCGGACAGGGACAATCAGCCCCAGCATTTT. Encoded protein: CASSYSDRDNQPQHF.

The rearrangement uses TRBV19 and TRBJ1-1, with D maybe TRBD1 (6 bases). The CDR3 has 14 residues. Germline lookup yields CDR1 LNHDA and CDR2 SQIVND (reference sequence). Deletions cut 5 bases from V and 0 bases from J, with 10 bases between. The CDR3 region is CASSAGQMNTEAFF. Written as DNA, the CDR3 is TGTGCCAGTAGTGCCGGACAGATGAACACTGAAGCTTTCTTT.

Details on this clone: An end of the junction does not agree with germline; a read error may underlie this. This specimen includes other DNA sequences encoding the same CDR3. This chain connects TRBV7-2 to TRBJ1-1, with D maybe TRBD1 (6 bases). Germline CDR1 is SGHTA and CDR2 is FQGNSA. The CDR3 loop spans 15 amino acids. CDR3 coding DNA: TGTGCCAGCAGCTTAACAGGGCTTATGAACACTGAAGCCTTCTTT. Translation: CASSLTGLMNTEAFF.